These 22 T cell receptor beta chains came from one sample sequenced in a study of T cell responses to AZD1222 COVID-19 vaccine. The method was immunoSEQ multiplex PCR; TCRdb's version includes in-frame clones alone and lacks a portion of them. Of about 110,000 clones in the sample, about 92% are singletons; the top ten hold around 3.3%. Material: peripheral blood, obtained on day 0 of MenACWY control vaccination. The receptors originated from an adult in good health.

V and J are TRBV2 and TRBJ2-1, with 8 bases that match TRBD2. This CDR3 has 13 amino acids. The germline CDR1 and CDR2 sequences are SNHLY and FYNNEI. With V trimmed by 10 bases and J by 4 bases, 6 bases remained unmatched. CDR3 loop: CAIQAGEYNEQFF. In DNA, the CDR3 is TGTGCCATTCAAGCGGGGGAGTACAATGAGCAGTTCTTC. The full variable domain, in which reference TRBV2 and TRBJ2-1 provide the parts outside the CDR3, is EPEVTQTPSHQVTQMGQEVILRCVPISNHLYFYWYRQILGQKVEFLVSFYNNEISEKSEIFDDQFSVERPDGSNFTLKIRSTKLEDSAMYFCAIQAGEYNEQFFGPGTRLTVL.

This rearrangement joins TRBV10-3 to TRBJ2-5, with 8 bases matching TRBD1. CDR1 is ENHRY, CDR2 SYGVKD, per germline. V trimming: 3 bases; J trimming: 3 bases; junction bases outside the gene matches: 6. This CDR3 has 15 residues. The CDR3 nucleotides read TGTGCCATCAGTGACGGGACAGGATGGGAAGAGACCCAGTACTTC. Encoded protein: CAISDGTGWEETQYF.

The chain uses TRBV28 and TRBJ1-6; D is ambiguous. Per the germline V gene, CDR1 is MDHEN and CDR2 is SYDVKM. CDR3 size: 11 residues. With 6 bases removed from V and 6 bases from J, the gap between germline ends came to 3 bases. The CDR3 coding sequence is TGTGCCAGCAGCTTTAATTCACCCCTCCACTTT. This codes for CASSFNSPLHF. Variable domain in full (rest from reference TRBV28 and TRBJ1-6): DVKVTQSSRYLVKRTGEKVFLECVQDMDHENMFWYRQDPGLGLRLIYFSYDVKMKEKGDIPEGYSVSREKKERFSLILESASTNQTSMYLCASSFNSPLHFGNGTRLTVT.

The V gene is TRBV6-2 or TRBV6-3, the J gene TRBJ1-3; D uncertain. Germline V gene sequence: CDR1 MNHEY, CDR2 SVGEGT. Trimming took 6 bases from V and 2 from J, leaving 11 bases between them. This CDR3 contains 14 residues. The CDR3 sequence is CASSERQTGNTIYF. The CDR3 nucleotides are TGTGCCAGCAGCGAGAGGCAGACTGGAAACACCATATATTTT.

This clone was detected only once. The chain employs TRBV7-3 and TRBJ1-1; D is undetermined. The germline V gene encodes CDR1 SGHTA and CDR2 FQGTGA. V was pared by 3 bases and J by 2 bases, with 10 bases between. This CDR3 is built from 14 residues. CDR3 sequence reads: CASSLGAGNTEAFF. The CDR3 nucleotides read TGTGCCAGCAGCTTGGGAGCTGGCAACACTGAAGCTTTCTTT.

This rearrangement joins TRBV7-6 to TRBJ1-2; the match to TRBD1 covers 8 bases. There are 18 residues in the CDR3. In germline, CDR1 is SGHVS, CDR2 FNYEAQ. V trimming: 0 bases; J trimming: 3 bases; junction bases outside the gene matches: 12. The CDR3 sequence: CASSLAPAGQGLDYGYTF. CDR3 nucleotides: TGTGCCAGCAGCTTAGCTCCGGCAGGACAGGGCCTGGACTATGGCTACACCTTC.

The chain employs TRBV6-5 and TRBJ1-5; D possibly corresponds to TRBD1 (5 bases). V was cut by 2 bases and J by 6 bases, with 17 bases left in between. Germline V lookup: CDR1 MNHEY, CDR2 SVGAGI. There are 16 residues in the CDR3. The CDR3 here is CASSYGGVRAGQPQHF. As DNA, the CDR3 is TGTGCCAGCAGTTACGGGGGGGTCCGGGCAGGTCAGCCCCAGCATTTT.

The V gene is TRBV11-3, the J gene TRBJ2-7, with TRBD1 matching over 8 bases. Unmatched junction bases numbered 14, after V lost 4 bases and J lost 0 bases. This CDR3 is 18 amino acids long. Germline V gene data show CDR1 as SGHNT and CDR2 as YENEEA. The CDR3 coding sequence is TGTGCCAGCAGCTCAGACAGACCGGGACAGGCGATCTCCTACGAGCAGTACTTC. It encodes CASSSDRPGQAISYEQYF.

On this clone itself: The junction and the germline gene differ at one end; a read error may be behind it. V gene TRBV7-7 combines with J gene TRBJ2-1; D is ambiguous. Looked up from germline, CDR1 is SSHAT and CDR2 is FNYEAQ (reference sequence). This CDR3 has 13 amino acids. The chain's CDR3 is CASSFIDNNEQFF. The CDR3 nucleotides are TGTGCTAGCAGCTTCATCGACAACAATGAGCAGTTCTTC. Using reference TRBV7-7 and TRBJ2-1 for the parts outside the CDR3, the full variable domain is GAGVSQSPRYKVTKRGQDVTLRCDPISSHATLYWYQQALGQGPEFLTYFNYEAQPDKSGLPSDRFSAERPEGSISTLTIQRTEQRDSAMYRCASSFIDNNEQFFGPGTRLTVL.

As for this clone: Other DNA variants within this sample encode the same CDR3. The chain combines TRBV30 with TRBJ1-5; 7 bases are a match to TRBD1. Germline CDR1 and CDR2: GTSNPN and SVGIG (reference sequence). There are 13 residues in the CDR3. V was clipped by 5 bases and J by 2 bases; unmatched bases: 3. In nucleotides, the CDR3 is TGTGCCTGGTCAGGGGGAGGCAATCAGCCCCAGCATTTT. This gives the protein CAWSGGGNQPQHF.

The rearrangement links TRBV27 to TRBJ2-3; 10 bases fit TRBD2. There are 18 residues in the CDR3. The germline gives CDR1 MNHEY, CDR2 SMNVEV (reference sequence). The J segment lost 4 bases and the V segment lost 5 bases, leaving 15 bases of the junction unmatched. The CDR3 nucleotides read TGTGCCAGCAGTCCTTACACCCCAGCGGGGGGGATCGCAGATACGCAGTATTTT. Its translation: CASSPYTPAGGIADTQYF.

J is TRBJ2-2 and V is TRBV28; D remains ambiguous. Germline CDR1 is MDHEN and CDR2 is SYDVKM. V lost 8 bases to trimming and J lost 4 bases, with 11 bases between them. The CDR3 is made up of 13 amino acids. DNA of the CDR3: TGTGCCAGCGCCGGCCGGGTCACCGGGGAGCTGTTTTTT. Translating it yields CASAGRVTGELFF.

This chain joins TRBV19 and TRBJ2-6; TRBD2 aligns across 10 bases. Per the germline V gene, CDR1 is LNHDA and CDR2 is SQIVND (reference sequence). The CDR3 consists of 19 residues. V lost 3 bases, J lost 0 bases, and 8 bases stayed unmatched. The CDR3 loop is CASSIGLAGAYSGANVLTF. CDR3 DNA sequence: TGTGCCAGTAGTATCGGGCTAGCGGGGGCCTACTCTGGGGCCAACGTCCTGACTTTC.

The chain employs TRBV19 and TRBJ1-6, with 10 bases fitting TRBD1. CDR3 length: 18 amino acids. The germline CDR1 and CDR2 sequences are LNHDA and SQIVND (reference sequence). J gave up 9 bases and V 5 bases, and 16 bases lay outside the gene matches. CDR3 DNA: TGTGCCAGTAGTCCTGGGAAGATGGACAGGGGGTCGAGTTCACCCCTCCACTTT. The encoded protein is CASSPGKMDRGSSSPLHF.

This chain uses TRBV4-3 with TRBJ2-7; 8 bases are a match to TRBD1. Germline V lookup: CDR1 LGHNA, CDR2 YSLEER. V lost 3 bases, J lost 5 bases, and 6 bases stayed unmatched. The CDR3 has 14 amino acids. The CDR3 loop is CASSHGQGPHEQYF. DNA for the CDR3: TGCGCCAGCAGCCACGGACAGGGTCCCCACGAGCAGTACTTC.

This rearrangement joins TRBV19 to TRBJ2-7, with D uncertain. Germline-derived CDR1 and CDR2 are LNHDA and SQIVND (reference sequence). This CDR3 has 15 amino acids. Trimming removed 0 bases at V and 7 bases at J, with 16 bases between. In nucleotides, the CDR3 is TGTGCCAGTAGTATAGATGGCGTCCAGCCCTTGGAGCAGTACTTC. Protein: CASSIDGVQPLEQYF.

The chain is built from TRBV2 and TRBJ2-7, with TRBD2 matching 8 bases. The trim removed 9 bases at V and 7 bases at J, leaving 5 bases unmatched. Per the germline V gene, CDR1 is SNHLY and CDR2 is FYNNEI. The CDR3 spans 11 residues. CDR3 sequence reads: CASQRGREQYF. CDR3 nucleotide sequence: TGTGCCAGTCAGCGGGGGAGGGAGCAGTACTTC.

The V call is TRBV10-3, the J call TRBJ1-1; D possibly corresponds to TRBD1 (6 bases). The CDR3 is 15 amino acids. V dropped 3 bases and J dropped 5 bases, with 16 bases sitting between them. Per the germline V gene, CDR1 is ENHRY and CDR2 is SYGVKD. For the CDR3, the DNA is TGTGCCATCAGTGAACGTGCAGGGGCGGGAACTGAAGCTTTCTTT. Residues: CAISERAGAGTEAFF.

This chain uses TRBV6-5 with TRBJ1-1; TRBD1 aligns across 7 bases. Germline V CDR1 and CDR2: MNHEY, SVGAGI. The CDR3 contains 13 residues. V shed 0 bases, J shed 7 bases, and the junction held 2 bases outside the gene matches. CDR3 region: CASSYSGQVEAFF. In DNA form, the CDR3 reads TGTGCCAGCAGTTACTCCGGACAGGTTGAAGCTTTCTTT.

V and J are TRBV3-1 (or the pseudogene TRBV3-2) and TRBJ2-3; TRBD2 agrees at 10 bases. This CDR3 comprises 16 residues. J was trimmed by 3 bases and V by 6 bases; bases with no gene match: 9. Germline CDR1 and CDR2: LGHDT and YNNKEL (reference sequence). Written as DNA, the CDR3 is TGTGCCAGCAGGGACCAAGCGGGGGGGCCGACAGATACGCAGTATTTT. Amino acid sequence: CASRDQAGGPTDTQYF.

The chain has TRBV15 and TRBJ2-7; unclear D gene. The germline CDR1 and CDR2 sequences are LNHNV and YYDKDF (reference sequence). The V and J ends lost 8 bases and 0 bases respectively, with 17 bases between them. CDR3 length: 15 amino acids. CDR3 in amino acids: CATSDPAADSYEQYF. Here the CDR3 DNA reads TGTGCCACCTCTGATCCGGCGGCCGACTCCTACGAGCAGTACTTC.

J is TRBJ1-1 and V is TRBV27; unclear D gene. The ends were cut back, 6 bases at V and 0 bases at J, with 17 bases in the middle. This CDR3 contains 16 residues. The V gene's germline CDR1 is MNHEY and CDR2 SMNVEV (reference sequence). CDR3 bases: TGTGCCAGCAGCCTTCGGCCGGGTCCGATGAACACTGAAGCTTTCTTT. Translated: CASSLRPGPMNTEAFF.